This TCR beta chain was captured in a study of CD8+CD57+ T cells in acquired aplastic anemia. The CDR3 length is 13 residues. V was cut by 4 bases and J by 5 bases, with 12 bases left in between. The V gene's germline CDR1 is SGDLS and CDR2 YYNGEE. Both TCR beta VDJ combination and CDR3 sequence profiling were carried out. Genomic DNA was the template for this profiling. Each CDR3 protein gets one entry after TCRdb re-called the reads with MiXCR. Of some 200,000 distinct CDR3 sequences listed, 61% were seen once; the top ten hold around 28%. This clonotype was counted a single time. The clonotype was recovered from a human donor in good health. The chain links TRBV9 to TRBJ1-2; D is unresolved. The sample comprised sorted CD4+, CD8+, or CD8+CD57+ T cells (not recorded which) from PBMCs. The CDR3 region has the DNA TGTGCCAGCAGCCCTACCTTGGGGTATGGCTACACCTTC. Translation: CASSPTLGYGYTF.